The 23 T cell receptor beta chains presented below share a single source sample, sequenced in a study of a mutant IDH1 vaccine in newly diagnosed glioma. The time point was: week 35, safety follow-up. Every single dose of the vaccine, 300 ug of mutant IDH1 20-mer peptide, came with topical imiquimod. No cognate antigen is known for these TCRs. TCRdb keeps only in-frame clones here, not all; method: immunoSEQ multiplex PCR. The data contain around 60,000 clones, roughly 76% of them singletons. The starting material was PBMCs, obtained from a glioma patient whose treatment included an IDH1 peptide vaccine. Source of these receptors: a man in his forties or fifties with glioma.

This clone was found a few times. The CDR3 nucleotides are TGTGCCAGCAGCTTAGCGTTCCGCCGGGACCCGTCCGAGACCCAGTACTTC. Its protein is CASSLAFRRDPSETQYF. The V and J genes are TRBV7-8 and TRBJ2-5; D tentatively fits TRBD1 or TRBD2 (5 bases each). V was cut by 0 bases and J by 5 bases, with 19 bases left in between. Looked up from germline, CDR1 is SGHVS and CDR2 is FQNEAQ. The CDR3 extends over 17 amino acids.

This clone has only a few counts. The chain recombines TRBV7-9 with TRBJ1-4; 8 nucleotides agree with TRBD1. The CDR3 is made up of 15 amino acids. V lost 1 base and J lost 5; bases outside the gene matches: 3. CDR1 SEHNR and CDR2 FQNEAQ come from the germline V gene (reference sequence). The CDR3: CASSLVQGANEKLFF. As DNA, the CDR3 is TGTGCCAGCAGCTTAGTGCAGGGGGCGAATGAAAAACTGTTTTTT.

In this sample, this clone turned up a few times. The V call is TRBV6-5, the J call TRBJ1-2; 8 nucleotides agree with TRBD1. Trimming removed 4 bases from V and 8 bases from J; junction bases left unmatched: 6. Germline values: CDR1 MNHEY, CDR2 SVGAGI. The CDR3 is made up of 13 amino acids. This chain's CDR3 is CASSWSGGGGYTF. The CDR3 DNA reads as TGTGCCAGCAGTTGGTCAGGGGGCGGGGGCTACACCTTC.

V gene TRBV5-6 combines with J gene TRBJ1-2, with 8 bases that match TRBD1. The germline CDR1 and CDR2 sequences are SGHDT and YYEEEE. The trim removed 4 bases at V and 4 bases at J, leaving 3 bases unmatched. CDR3 length: 13 amino acids. The CDR3 sequence: CASSGDRGYGYTF. CDR3 bases: TGTGCCAGCAGCGGTGACAGGGGCTATGGCTACACCTTC.

This clone appeared a single time. The rearrangement uses TRBV14 and TRBJ1-1; maybe TRBD1 (5 bases). This CDR3 has 15 residues. Germline V gene sequence: CDR1 SGHDN, CDR2 FVKESK. Deletions cut 3 bases from V and 3 bases from J, with 14 bases between. CDR3 nucleotide sequence: TGTGCCAGCAGCCATCTCACGGGGGAGCACACTGAAGCTTTCTTT. As protein: CASSHLTGEHTEAFF.

The chain couples TRBV6-1 to TRBJ2-7; possible D gene TRBD2, 5 bases. The CDR3 runs to 14 residues. Germline V gene sequence: CDR1 MNHNS, CDR2 SASEGT. Trimming removed 5 bases at V and 1 base at J, with 12 bases between. The CDR3 nucleotides read TGTGCCAGCAGTCCAAGACGAGGGTCCTACGAGCAGTACTTC. The encoded protein is CASSPRRGSYEQYF.

This clone showed up just a few times. This chain joins TRBV5-1 and TRBJ1-2; TRBD1 is a possible D gene (6 bases). V was clipped by 4 bases and J by 2 bases, with 15 bases between them. Germline V CDR1 and CDR2: SGHRS, YFSETQ. CDR3 length: 15 amino acids. The CDR3 region is CASSDPGHLNYGYTF. CDR3 DNA sequence: TGCGCCAGCAGCGACCCGGGACACCTAAACTATGGCTACACCTTC.

This sequence joins TRBV2 and TRBJ1-2; D is unresolved. Germline CDR1 is SNHLY and CDR2 is FYNNEI. The CDR3 runs to 13 residues. Between the trimmed V and J ends, which lost 3 bases and 4 bases, there was a span of 9 bases. CDR3 coding DNA: TGTGCCAGCAGTGATTCTAAGGGCTATGGCTACACCTTC. Translation gives CASSDSKGYGYTF.

The genes are TRBV29-1 and TRBJ2-3; TRBD1 is a possible D gene (6 bases). The CDR3 has 15 residues. Between the trimmed V and J ends, which lost 3 bases and 4 bases, there was a span of 17 bases. Germline lookup yields CDR1 SQVTM and CDR2 ANQGSEA. CDR3 amino acids: CSVDGVGQNPDTQYF. The CDR3 DNA reads TGCAGCGTTGATGGGGTAGGACAGAATCCAGATACGCAGTATTTT.

The rearrangement links TRBV6-5 to TRBJ2-2; D call uncertain. The ends were cut back, 7 bases at V and 4 bases at J, with 10 bases in the middle. This CDR3 contains 13 residues. Germline V CDR1 and CDR2: MNHEY, SVGAGI. CDR3 sequence: CASTSDLTGELFF. The CDR3 DNA reads TGTGCCAGCACCTCGGACCTCACCGGGGAGCTGTTTTTT.

The gene calls are TRBV2 and TRBJ2-7; TRBD1 matches 8 bases. The CDR3 covers 15 residues. V lost 1 base to trimming and J lost 3 bases; unmatched junction nucleotides: 5. CDR1 and CDR2 (germline): SNHLY, FYNNEI. Here the CDR3 reads CASSEGTGIIYEQYF. The CDR3 region has the DNA TGTGCCAGCAGTGAAGGGACAGGGATCATCTACGAGCAGTACTTC.

Within the sample, this clone is medium-sized. This chain uses TRBV29-1 with TRBJ2-2; D may be TRBD1 or TRBD2 (5 bases each). V was cut by 7 bases and J by 1 base, with 16 bases left in between. Germline CDR1 is SQVTM and CDR2 is ANQGSEA. This CDR3 has 15 amino acids. The CDR3 region has the DNA TGCAGCGCTGTAACCGGGACGGTGAACACCGGGGAGCTGTTTTTT. This gives the protein CSAVTGTVNTGELFF.

The chain has TRBV2 and TRBJ2-5, with no clear D. The germline V gene encodes CDR1 SNHLY and CDR2 FYNNEI. V was cut by 7 bases and J by 5 bases, with 20 bases left in between. This CDR3 is 15 amino acids long. CDR3: CASMERPTHGETQYF. CDR3 sequence (DNA): TGTGCCAGCATGGAGAGGCCAACACACGGGGAGACCCAGTACTTC.

This chain connects TRBV28 to TRBJ2-7, with D perhaps TRBD1 (5 bases). In germline, CDR1 is MDHEN, CDR2 SYDVKM. V shed 3 bases and J shed 5 bases, with 14 bases lying between them. This CDR3 comprises 14 residues. The CDR3 reads CASSLSGRVHEQYF. DNA for the CDR3: TGTGCCAGCAGTTTGTCGGGCAGGGTCCACGAGCAGTACTTC.

The chain links TRBV18 to TRBJ2-2; 10 bases fit TRBD2. The length of the CDR3 is 18 residues. V dropped 2 bases and J dropped 0; count of bases not matched to a gene: 6. Germline V gene sequence: CDR1 KGHSH, CDR2 LQKENI. The CDR3 sequence is CASSPVIAGGSNTGELFF. CDR3 coding DNA: TGTGCCAGCTCACCAGTGATAGCGGGGGGATCGAACACCGGGGAGCTGTTTTTT.

The chain has TRBV28 and TRBJ2-6; D remains ambiguous. Deletions cut 3 bases from V and 1 base from J, with 7 bases between. The CDR3 covers 15 residues. Germline V CDR1 and CDR2: MDHEN, SYDVKM. DNA of the CDR3: TGTGCCAGCAGTTTTTTAGCATCTGGGGCCAACGTCCTGACTTTC. As protein: CASSFLASGANVLTF.

Worth noting for this clone: The same CDR3 arises from other DNA sequences in this sample as well. The chain uses TRBV30 and TRBJ2-7, with D possibly being TRBD2 (5 bases). Germline assignment: CDR1 GTSNPN and CDR2 SVGIG (reference sequence). Trimming left V 3 bases short and J 6 bases short, with 6 bases between. The CDR3 runs to 10 residues. CDR3 amino acids: CAWSRGEQYF. In DNA form, the CDR3 reads TGTGCCTGGAGCCGGGGCGAGCAGTACTTC.

The chain is built from TRBV27 and TRBJ1-4; a weak D match, TRBD1 (6 bases). Germline lookup yields CDR1 MNHEY and CDR2 SMNVEV (reference sequence). The CDR3 covers 14 residues. Trimming cost V 5 bases and J 5 bases, with 12 bases left between them. The CDR3 loop is CASSLWGRNEKLFF. The CDR3 region has the DNA TGTGCCAGCAGTCTGTGGGGGCGCAATGAAAAACTGTTTTTT.

The rearrangement links TRBV28 to TRBJ2-7; 8 positions match TRBD1. Looked up from germline, CDR1 is MDHEN and CDR2 is SYDVKM. Losses at the gene ends were 5 bases for V and 7 bases for J; bases not matched to a gene: 10. The CDR3 runs 14 residues. CDR3 nucleotide sequence: TGTGCCAGCAGTGCCCTCGGACAGGGCGGGGAGCAGTACTTC. This translates into CASSALGQGGEQYF.

V is TRBV2 and J is TRBJ2-3; 12 bases map to TRBD2. Trimming removed 0 bases from V and 6 bases from J; junction bases left unmatched: 7. The length of the CDR3 is 17 residues. Germline CDR1 is SNHLY and CDR2 is FYNNEI. The CDR3 loop reads CASSEALLAGGRDTQYF. The DNA of the CDR3 is TGTGCCAGCAGTGAAGCGCTTCTAGCGGGGGGGCGGGATACGCAGTATTTT.

This clone showed up just a few times. The same CDR3 also results from other DNA sequences found in this sample. The chain uses TRBV6-6 and TRBJ2-5; no definite D call. Germline V lookup: CDR1 MNHNY, CDR2 SVGAGI (reference sequence). Trimming shortened V by 6 bases and J by 5 bases, and 4 bases separated the two germline ends. The CDR3 is made up of 10 amino acids. The CDR3 DNA follows: TGTGCCAGCAGCCGGGAGACCCAGTACTTC. Amino acids: CASSRETQYF.

This clone showed up just a few times. The chain combines TRBV11-2 with TRBJ1-1, with TRBD1 as a possible D gene (6 bases). V shed 8 bases and J shed 0 bases, with 10 bases lying between them. The CDR3 sequence is 13 residues long. Germline V gives CDR1 SGHAT, CDR2 FQNNGV. The CDR3 is CASVGQLNTEAFF. In nucleotides, the CDR3 is TGTGCCAGCGTTGGACAGCTGAACACTGAAGCTTTCTTT.

The chain uses TRBV19 and TRBJ1-6, with 7 bases fitting TRBD1. CDR1 is LNHDA and CDR2 is SQIVND in the germline V gene (reference sequence). With V trimmed by 3 bases and J by 9 bases, 8 bases remained unmatched. The CDR3 extends over 15 amino acids. The chain's CDR3 is CASSIGGQLGSPLHF. The CDR3 DNA is TGTGCCAGTAGTATTGGGGGACAGTTGGGTTCACCCCTCCACTTT.